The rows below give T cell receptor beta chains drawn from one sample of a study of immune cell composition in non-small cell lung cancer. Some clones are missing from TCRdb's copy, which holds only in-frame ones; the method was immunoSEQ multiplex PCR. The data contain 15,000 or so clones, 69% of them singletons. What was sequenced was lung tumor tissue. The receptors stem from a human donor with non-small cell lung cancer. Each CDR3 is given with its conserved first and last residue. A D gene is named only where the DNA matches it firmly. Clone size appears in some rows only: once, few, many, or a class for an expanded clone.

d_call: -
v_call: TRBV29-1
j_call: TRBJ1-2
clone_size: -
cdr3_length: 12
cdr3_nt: TGCAGCGTATGGACAGATAACTATGGCTACACCTTC
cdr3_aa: CSVWTDNYGYTF

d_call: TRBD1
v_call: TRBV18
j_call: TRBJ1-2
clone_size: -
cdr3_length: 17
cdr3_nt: TGTGCCAGCTCACCGGCGGGACAGGGGGCGCGTATTGGGGGCTACACCTTC
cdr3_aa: CASSPAGQGARIGGYTF

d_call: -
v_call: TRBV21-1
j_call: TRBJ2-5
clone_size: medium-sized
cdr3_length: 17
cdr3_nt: TGTGCCAGCAGCAAACGGGACAGAGACCTTCAGCAAGAGACCCAGTACTTC
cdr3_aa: CASSKRDRDLQQETQYF

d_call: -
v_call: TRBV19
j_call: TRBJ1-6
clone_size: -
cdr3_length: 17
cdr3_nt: TGTGCCAGCGACTCGACAGGACCTTACTCCTATAATTCACCCCTCCACTTT
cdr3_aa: CASDSTGPYSYNSPLHF

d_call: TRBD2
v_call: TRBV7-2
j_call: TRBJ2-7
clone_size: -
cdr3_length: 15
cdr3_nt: TGTGCCAGCAGCTTAGTTCGGGAGGGAGACTACGAGCAGTACTTC
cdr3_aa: CASSLVREGDYEQYF

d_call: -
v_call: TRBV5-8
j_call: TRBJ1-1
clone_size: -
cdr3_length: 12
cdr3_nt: TGTGCCAGCAGCTCCCGGGGCACTGAAGCTTTCTTT
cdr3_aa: CASSSRGTEAFF

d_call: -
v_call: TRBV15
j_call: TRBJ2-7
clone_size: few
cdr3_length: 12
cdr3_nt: TGTGCCACCAGCACCGACATCCTCGAGCAGTACTTC
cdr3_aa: CATSTDILEQYF

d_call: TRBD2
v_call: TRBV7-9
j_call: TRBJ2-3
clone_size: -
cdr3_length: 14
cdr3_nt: TGTGCCAGCAGCCCGCAGACTAGCGCAAATACGCAGTATTTT
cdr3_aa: CASSPQTSANTQYF

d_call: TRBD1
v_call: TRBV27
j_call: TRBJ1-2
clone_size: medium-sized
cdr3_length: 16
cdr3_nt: TGTGCCAGCAGTCCTCAGGGGGCGCGACCTATCTATGGCTACACCTTC
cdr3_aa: CASSPQGARPIYGYTF

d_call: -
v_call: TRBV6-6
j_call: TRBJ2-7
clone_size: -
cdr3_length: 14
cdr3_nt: TGTGCCAGCACCCGTCTCCAGGGGACCTACGAGCAGTACTTC
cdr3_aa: CASTRLQGTYEQYF

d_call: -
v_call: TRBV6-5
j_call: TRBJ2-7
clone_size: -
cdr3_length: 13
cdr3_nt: TGTGCCAGCAGTTTCAACCCCGAGTACGAGCAGTACTTC
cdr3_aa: CASSFNPEYEQYF

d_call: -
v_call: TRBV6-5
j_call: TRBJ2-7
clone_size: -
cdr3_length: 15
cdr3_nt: TGTGCCAGCAGCCGGGGGACCAGGGGGTCCTACGAGCAGTACTTC
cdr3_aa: CASSRGTRGSYEQYF

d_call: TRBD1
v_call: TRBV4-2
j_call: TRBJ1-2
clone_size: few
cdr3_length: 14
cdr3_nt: TGTGCCAGCAGCCAAGACGGGACAGCGAGGGGCTACACCTTC
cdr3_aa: CASSQDGTARGYTF

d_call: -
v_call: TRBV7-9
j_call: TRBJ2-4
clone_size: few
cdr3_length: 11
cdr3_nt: TGTGCCAGCAGCTGGGGCTCTACCCCACAGTTC
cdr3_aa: CASSWGSTPQF

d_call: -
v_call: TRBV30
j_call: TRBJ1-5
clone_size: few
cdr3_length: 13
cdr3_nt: TGTGCCTGGAGTCCACGGGAGGATCAGCCCCAGCATTTT
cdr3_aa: CAWSPREDQPQHF

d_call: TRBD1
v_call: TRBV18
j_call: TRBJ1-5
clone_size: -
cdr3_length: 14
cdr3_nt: TGTGCCAGCTCAGCGGACAGGAGGGATCAGCCCCAGCATTTT
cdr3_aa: CASSADRRDQPQHF

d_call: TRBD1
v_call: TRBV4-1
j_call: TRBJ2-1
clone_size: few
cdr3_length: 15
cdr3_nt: TGCGCCAGCAGTCAAACAGGGGGCAGCTACAATGAGCAGTTCTTC
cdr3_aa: CASSQTGGSYNEQFF

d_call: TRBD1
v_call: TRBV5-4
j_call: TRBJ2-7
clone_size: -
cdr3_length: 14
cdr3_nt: TGTGCCAGCAGCAACGGGACAGCGTTCTACGAGCAGTACTTC
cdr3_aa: CASSNGTAFYEQYF

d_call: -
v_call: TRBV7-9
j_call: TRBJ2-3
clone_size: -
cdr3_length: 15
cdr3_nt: TGTGCCAGCAGCGCGGGGGCGCGGGGTTCGGATACGCAGTATTTT
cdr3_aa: CASSAGARGSDTQYF

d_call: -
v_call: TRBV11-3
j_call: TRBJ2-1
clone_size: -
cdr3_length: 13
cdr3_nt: TGTGCCAGCAGCTCGGACAGACGAGAAGAGCAGTTCTTC
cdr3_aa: CASSSDRREEQFF

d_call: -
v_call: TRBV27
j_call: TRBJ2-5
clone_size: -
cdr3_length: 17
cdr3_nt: TGTGCCAGCAGTTTATGGTCCCCACACGACTCCCAAGAGACCCAGTACTTC
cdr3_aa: CASSLWSPHDSQETQYF

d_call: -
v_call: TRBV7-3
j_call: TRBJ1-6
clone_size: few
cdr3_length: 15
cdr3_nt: TGTGCCAGCAGCTTAATGAGGGCGTATAATTCACCCCTCCACTTT
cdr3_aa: CASSLMRAYNSPLHF

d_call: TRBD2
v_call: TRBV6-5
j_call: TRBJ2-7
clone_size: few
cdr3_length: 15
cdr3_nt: TGTGCCAGCAAGGTGTCGACTAGCGGGGTCGACGAGCAGTACTTC
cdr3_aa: CASKVSTSGVDEQYF

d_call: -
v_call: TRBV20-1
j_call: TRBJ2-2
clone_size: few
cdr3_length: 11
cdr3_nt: TGCAGTGCTAGGAGGGTTGGAGAGCTGTTTTTT
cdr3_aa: CSARRVGELFF

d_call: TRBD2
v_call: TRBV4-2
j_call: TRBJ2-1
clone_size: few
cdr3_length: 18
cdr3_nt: TGTGCCAGCAGCCAAGTTCCGGGGACTAGCGGGGGGGCGAGTGAGCAGTTCTTC
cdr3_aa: CASSQVPGTSGGASEQFF

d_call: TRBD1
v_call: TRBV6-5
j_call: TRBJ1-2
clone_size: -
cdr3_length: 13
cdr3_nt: TGTGCCACCAGGGGGACAGTCAACTATGGCTACACCTTC
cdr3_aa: CATRGTVNYGYTF

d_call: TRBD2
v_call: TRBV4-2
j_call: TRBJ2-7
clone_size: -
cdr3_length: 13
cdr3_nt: TGTGCCAGCAGCCAGGAGGGACTAGCGGGGCGTTTCTTC
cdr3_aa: CASSQEGLAGRFF

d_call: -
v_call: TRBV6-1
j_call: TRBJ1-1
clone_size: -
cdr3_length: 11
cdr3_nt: TGTGCCAGCAGTGTAAACACTGAAGCTTTCTTT
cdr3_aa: CASSVNTEAFF

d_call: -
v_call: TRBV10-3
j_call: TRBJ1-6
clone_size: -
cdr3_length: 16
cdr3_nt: TGTGCCATCAGTGACTCGGGGGTAAGGTTGGATTCACCCCTCCACTTT
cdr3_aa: CAISDSGVRLDSPLHF

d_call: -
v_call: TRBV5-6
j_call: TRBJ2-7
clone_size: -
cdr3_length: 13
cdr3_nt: TGTGCCAGCAGCTTGTGGATCGGGGAAGAGCAGTACTTC
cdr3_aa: CASSLWIGEEQYF

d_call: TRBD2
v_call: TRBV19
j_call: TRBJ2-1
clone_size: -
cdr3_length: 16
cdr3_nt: TGTGCCAGTAGTATGACTAGCGGGGGGGGCTACAATGAGCAGTTCTTC
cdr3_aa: CASSMTSGGGYNEQFF

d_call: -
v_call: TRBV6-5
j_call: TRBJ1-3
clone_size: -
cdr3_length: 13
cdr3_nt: TGTGCCAGCAGTTACAGGGGTGGAAACACCATATATTTT
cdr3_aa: CASSYRGGNTIYF

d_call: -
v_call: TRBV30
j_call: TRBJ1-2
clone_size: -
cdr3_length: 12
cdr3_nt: TGTGCCTGGAGTGCAGGGCTGAAGGGCTACACCTTC
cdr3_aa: CAWSAGLKGYTF

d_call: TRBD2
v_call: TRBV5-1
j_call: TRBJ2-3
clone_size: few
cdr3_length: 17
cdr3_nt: TGCGCCAGCAGCTTGGCTAGCGGGGGGGCCGGGACAGATACGCAGTATTTT
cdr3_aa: CASSLASGGAGTDTQYF

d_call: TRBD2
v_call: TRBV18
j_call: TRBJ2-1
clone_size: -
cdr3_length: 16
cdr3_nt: TGTGCCAGCTCACCAAGCGGGGACCTTACCTACAATGAGCAGTTCTTC
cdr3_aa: CASSPSGDLTYNEQFF

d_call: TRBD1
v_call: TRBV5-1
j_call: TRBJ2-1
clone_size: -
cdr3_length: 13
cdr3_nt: TGCGCCAGCAGCTTGGACAGGGGCAATGAGCAGTTCTTC
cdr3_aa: CASSLDRGNEQFF

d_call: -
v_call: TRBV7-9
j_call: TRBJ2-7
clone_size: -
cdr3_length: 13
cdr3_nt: TGTGCCAGCAGCTTGACCCCGATTGGCGGCCAGTACTTC
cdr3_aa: CASSLTPIGGQYF